This T cell receptor beta chain was captured by sequencing in a study of T cells after yellow fever vaccination. General study results and limits: Compared with primary, the secondary response was weaker and peaked at day 5, not 15.

Trimming removed 8 bases at V and 3 bases at J, with 11 bases between. The CDR3 is made up of 12 amino acids. Germline V CDR1 and CDR2: MNHEY, SVGEGT. This clonotype was picked up many times. TCRdb reanalysed the 5' RACE reads using MiXCR and keeps one entry per CDR3 protein. The sample lists around 46,000 distinct CDR3 sequences, about 7% seen once, with approximately 15% in the top ten. The sample consisted of CD8+ T cells not binding an NS4B(214-222) dextramer, sorted from PBMCs, taken 45 days after the yellow fever booster vaccination. The chain couples TRBV6-2 or TRBV6-3 to TRBJ2-7, with D tentatively TRBD2 (6 bases). The sequence derives from a man in his thirties or forties who received the YFV17D yellow fever vaccine. CDR3: CASLTSSYEQYF. The CDR3 bases are TGTGCCAGCTTAACTAGCAGCTACGAGCAGTACTTC.